Detailed here is one TCR beta chain. The sample originates from a study of patients and donors after allogeneic stem cell transplantation. V lost 3 bases to trimming and J lost 8 bases, with 14 bases between them. CDR3 length: 14 amino acids. CDR1 SGHRS and CDR2 YFSETQ come from the germline V gene. TCRdb redid the calling of the RT-PCR reads with MiXCR, one entry per CDR3 protein. The sample yields 150,000 to 250,000 distinct CDR3 sequences, 41% seen once. Material for sequencing was blood, either unsorted or a sorted T cell fraction (not recorded which). The sequence was collected from a human donor who was either an allogeneic HSCT recipient or a stem cell or donor lymphocyte infusion donor (not recorded which). It is not recorded whose cells these are; they may come from a transplant donor. This chain joins TRBV5-1 and TRBJ1-4; no clear D gene. The CDR3 reads CASSSRRSDEKLFF. The CDR3 nucleotides read TGCGCCAGCAGCTCCCGGCGGTCCGACGAAAAACTGTTTTTT. Together with reference TRBV5-1 and TRBJ1-4, the CDR3 gives the full variable domain: KAGVTQTPRYLIKTRGQQVTLSCSPISGHRSVSWYQQTPGQGLQFLFEYFSETQRNKGNFPGRFSGRQFSNSRSEMNVSTLELGDSALYLCASSSRRSDEKLFFGSGTQLSVL.